This is a list of T cell receptor beta chains from one sample in a study of blood T cell repertoires in COVID-19. Profiled with immunoSEQ multiplex PCR; TCRdb holds only in-frame clones, not every one. The sample has 300,000 to 450,000 clones, about 87% seen once. Source material: peripheral blood. These TCRs come from a young woman with COVID-19, enrolled during active disease. Each CDR3 is given with its conserved first and last residue. The order of the fields is D gene, V gene, J gene, CDR3 protein. The D gene is left open where the match is weak.

>NA|TRBV12-3/TRBV12-4|TRBJ2-7
CASSLAQYYEQYF
>TRBD2|TRBV27|TRBJ2-5
CASSLSLAGETQYF
>NA|TRBV7-9|TRBJ1-2
CASSEGVYGYTF
>NA|TRBV25-1|TRBJ1-4
CASRQGLEKLFF
>NA|TRBV7-2|TRBJ2-3
CASSFAGPFTDTQYF
>TRBD2|TRBV6-5|TRBJ2-7
CASSFLGTRAYEQYF
>TRBD2|TRBV7-2|TRBJ2-3
CASSLSLVSGASTDTQYF
>NA|TRBV9|TRBJ2-3
CASSVIPGWTDTQYF
>NA|TRBV11-2|TRBJ2-1
CASSLAPPPAGPPYNEQFF
>NA|TRBV12-3/TRBV12-4|TRBJ2-5
CASSLEGAETQYF
>NA|TRBV9|TRBJ2-4
CASSQGGAKNIQYF
>NA|TRBV7-8|TRBJ2-5
CASSLDRVETQYF
>TRBD2|TRBV5-8|TRBJ2-5
CASSRLGLAGEQTQYF
>NA|TRBV7-9|TRBJ1-5
CASSREGSNQPQHF
>NA|TRBV30|TRBJ2-3
CAWSAGLQWGDTQYF
>NA|TRBV15|TRBJ2-5
CATSGRRGRPNQETQYF
>TRBD1|TRBV2|TRBJ1-3
CASSLNQGAGGNTIYF
>NA|TRBV7-2|TRBJ1-2
CASSPTGNYGYTF